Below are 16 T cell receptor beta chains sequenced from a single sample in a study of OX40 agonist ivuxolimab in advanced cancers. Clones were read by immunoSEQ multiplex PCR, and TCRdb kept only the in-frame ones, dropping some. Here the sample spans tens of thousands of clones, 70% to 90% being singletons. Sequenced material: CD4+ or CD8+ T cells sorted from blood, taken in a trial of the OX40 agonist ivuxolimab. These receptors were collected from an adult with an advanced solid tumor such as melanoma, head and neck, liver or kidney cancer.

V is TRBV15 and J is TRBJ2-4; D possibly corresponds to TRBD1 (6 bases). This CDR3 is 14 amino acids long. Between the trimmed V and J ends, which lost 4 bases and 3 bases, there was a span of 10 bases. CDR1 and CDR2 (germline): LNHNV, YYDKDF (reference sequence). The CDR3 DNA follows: TGTGCCACCAGCATAGGGACACTCAAAAACATTCAGTACTTC. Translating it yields CATSIGTLKNIQYF.

The CDR3 spells CASTRGDRGHYGYTF. CDR3 DNA sequence: TGTGCCAGCACTAGGGGGGACAGGGGGCACTATGGCTACACCTTC. The rearrangement joins TRBV6-5 to TRBJ1-2; 12 bases are a match to TRBD1. Germline V lookup: CDR1 MNHEY, CDR2 SVGAGI. V shed 7 bases, J shed 3 bases, and the junction held 6 bases outside the gene matches. The CDR3 covers 15 residues.

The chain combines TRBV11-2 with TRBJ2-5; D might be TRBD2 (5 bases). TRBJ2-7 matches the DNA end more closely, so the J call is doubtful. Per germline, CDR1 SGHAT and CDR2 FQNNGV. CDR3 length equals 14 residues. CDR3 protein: CASSRGLSVYEQYF. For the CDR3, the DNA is TGTGCCAGCAGCCGAGGGTTGTCCGTTTACGAGCAGTACTTC.

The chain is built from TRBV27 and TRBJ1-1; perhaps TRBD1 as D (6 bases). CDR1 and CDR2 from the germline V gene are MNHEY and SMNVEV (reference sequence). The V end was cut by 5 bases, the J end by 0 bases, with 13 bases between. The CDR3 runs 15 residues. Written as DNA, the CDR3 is TGTGCCAGCAGTCCGTGGACAGTAGTGAACACTGAAGCTTTCTTT. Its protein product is CASSPWTVVNTEAFF.

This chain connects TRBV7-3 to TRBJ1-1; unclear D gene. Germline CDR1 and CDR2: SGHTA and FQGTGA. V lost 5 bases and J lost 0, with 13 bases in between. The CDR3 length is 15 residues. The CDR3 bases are TGTGCCAGCAGCGTCGAAGTGGTTATGAACACTGAAGCTTTCTTT. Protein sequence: CASSVEVVMNTEAFF.

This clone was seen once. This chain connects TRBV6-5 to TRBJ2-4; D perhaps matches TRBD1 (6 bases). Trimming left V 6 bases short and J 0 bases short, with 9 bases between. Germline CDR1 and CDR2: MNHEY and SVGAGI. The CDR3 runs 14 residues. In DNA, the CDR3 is TGTGCCAGCAGGGACAGCCTAGCCAAAAACATTCAGTACTTC. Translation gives CASRDSLAKNIQYF.

CDR3 bases: TGTGCCAGCAGCTTGGAGGCTAGCTACGAGCAGTACTTC. As protein: CASSLEASYEQYF. The J gene is TRBJ2-7, the V gene TRBV5-4; D is uncertain. This CDR3 is built from 13 residues. Trimming pared 0 bases from V and 3 bases from J, leaving 7 bases between. CDR1 is SGHNT, CDR2 YYREEE, per germline (reference sequence).

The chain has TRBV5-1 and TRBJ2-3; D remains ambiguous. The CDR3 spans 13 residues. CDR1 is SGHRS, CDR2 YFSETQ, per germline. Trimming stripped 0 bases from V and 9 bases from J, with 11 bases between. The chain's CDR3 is CASSLDARGTQYF. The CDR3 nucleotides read TGCGCCAGCAGCTTGGATGCCAGAGGCACGCAGTATTTT.

In DNA, the CDR3 is TGTGCCAGCAGCTTAAATATAGTGGGGACGACCTACGAGCAGTACTTC. This translates into CASSLNIVGTTYEQYF. The V and J genes are TRBV7-8 and TRBJ2-7, with D perhaps TRBD1 or TRBD2 (5 bases each). The CDR3 loop spans 16 amino acids. CDR1 SGHVS and CDR2 FQNEAQ come from the germline V gene. Trimming took off 2 bases at V and 2 bases at J, with 16 bases between the two ends.

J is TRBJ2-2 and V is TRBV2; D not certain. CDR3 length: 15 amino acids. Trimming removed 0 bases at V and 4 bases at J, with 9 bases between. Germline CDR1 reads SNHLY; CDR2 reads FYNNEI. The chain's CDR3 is CASSEASIGTGELFF. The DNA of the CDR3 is TGTGCCAGCAGTGAAGCATCCATAGGCACCGGGGAGCTGTTTTTT. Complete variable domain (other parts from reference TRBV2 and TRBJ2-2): EPEVTQTPSHQVTQMGQEVILRCVPISNHLYFYWYRQILGQKVEFLVSFYNNEISEKSEIFDDQFSVERPDGSNFTLKIRSTKLEDSAMYFCASSEASIGTGELFFGEGSRLTVL.

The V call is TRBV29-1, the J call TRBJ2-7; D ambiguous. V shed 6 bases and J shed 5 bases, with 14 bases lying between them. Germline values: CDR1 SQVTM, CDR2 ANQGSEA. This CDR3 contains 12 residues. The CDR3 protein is CSVTPGPHEQYF. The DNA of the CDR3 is TGCAGCGTGACCCCAGGTCCCCACGAGCAGTACTTC.

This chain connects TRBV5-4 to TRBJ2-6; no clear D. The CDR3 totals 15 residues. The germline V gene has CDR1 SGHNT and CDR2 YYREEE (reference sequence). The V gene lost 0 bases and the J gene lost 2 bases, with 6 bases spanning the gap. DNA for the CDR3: TGTGCCAGCAGCTTGGTGGGTGCTGGGGCCAACGTCCTGACTTTC. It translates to CASSLVGAGANVLTF.

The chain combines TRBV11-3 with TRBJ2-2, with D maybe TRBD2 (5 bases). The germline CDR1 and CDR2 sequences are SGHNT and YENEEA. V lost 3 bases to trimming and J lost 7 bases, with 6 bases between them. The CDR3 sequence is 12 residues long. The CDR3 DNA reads TGTGCCAGCAGCTTCCGGGACGGGGAGCTGTTTTTT. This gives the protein CASSFRDGELFF.

Written as DNA, the CDR3 is TGTGCCAGCACCCCACCCGGGACTAGCGTTTATCGCTCCTACAATGAGCAGTTCTTC. The encoded protein is CASTPPGTSVYRSYNEQFF. V is TRBV2 and J is TRBJ2-1; 10 nucleotides align to TRBD2. The CDR3 has 19 residues. Per the germline V gene, CDR1 is SNHLY and CDR2 is FYNNEI. Losses at the gene ends were 7 bases for V and 0 bases for J; bases not matched to a gene: 15. Full variable domain (remainder filled in from reference TRBV2 and TRBJ2-1): EPEVTQTPSHQVTQMGQEVILRCVPISNHLYFYWYRQILGQKVEFLVSFYNNEISEKSEIFDDQFSVERPDGSNFTLKIRSTKLEDSAMYFCASTPPGTSVYRSYNEQFFGPGTRLTVL.

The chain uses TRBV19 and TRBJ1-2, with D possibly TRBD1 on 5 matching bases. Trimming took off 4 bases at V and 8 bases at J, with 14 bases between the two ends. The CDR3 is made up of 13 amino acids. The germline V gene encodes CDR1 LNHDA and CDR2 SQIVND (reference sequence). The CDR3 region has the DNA TGTGCCAGTAGTACGACATCGGGGGGAGGCTACACCTTC. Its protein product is CASSTTSGGGYTF.

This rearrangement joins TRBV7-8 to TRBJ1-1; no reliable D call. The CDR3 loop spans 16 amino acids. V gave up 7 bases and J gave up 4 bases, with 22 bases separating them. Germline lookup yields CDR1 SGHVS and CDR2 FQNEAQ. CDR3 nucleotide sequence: TGTGCCAGCACAAAAGACCGGCCCGAACGGGCCACTGAAGCTTTCTTT. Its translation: CASTKDRPERATEAFF.